These 30 T cell receptor beta chains originate from one sample sequenced in a study of cytomegalovirus exposure and HLA in healthy donors. Generated by immunoSEQ multiplex PCR, the TCRdb table keeps only in-frame clones and is missing some. This table has around 150,000 clones, about 85% appearing once. Sequencing used PBMCs. These receptors came from a man aged 25-45 years in good health and CMV-seropositive.

This clone was recorded only once. This chain connects TRBV11-2 to TRBJ2-1; tentatively, D is TRBD2 (5 bases). V lost 5 bases and J lost 4, with 15 bases in between. The CDR3 sequence is 15 residues long. CDR1 SGHAT and CDR2 FQNNGV come from the germline V gene. The CDR3 DNA reads as TGTGCCAGCAGCGGCGGGTGGGGTCGGTACAATGAGCAGTTCTTC. Its translation is CASSGGWGRYNEQFF.

The gene calls are TRBV30 and TRBJ1-5; D remains ambiguous. This CDR3 is built from 13 residues. V lost 2 bases, J lost 2 bases, and 7 bases lay in between. Germline V gene sequence: CDR1 GTSNPN, CDR2 SVGIG (reference sequence). CDR3 nucleotides: TGTGCCTGGAGTACTACGGGCAATCAGCCCCAGCATTTT. Its protein product is CAWSTTGNQPQHF.

The chain couples TRBV7-9 to TRBJ2-4; TRBD1 matches at 7 bases. The V gene end was trimmed by 3 bases and the J gene end by 8 bases; junction bases not matched to a gene: 1. The CDR3 covers 12 residues. CDR1 SEHNR and CDR2 FQNEAQ come from the germline V gene (reference sequence). As DNA, the CDR3 is TGTGCCAGCAGCTTCGACAGGGACATTCAGTACTTC. This gives the protein CASSFDRDIQYF.

The V and J genes are TRBV7-6 and TRBJ2-7; TRBD1 matches 9 bases. Germline CDR1 SGHVS, CDR2 FNYEAQ. The CDR3 loop spans 14 amino acids. With 4 bases clipped from V and 4 bases from J, the junction kept 5 bases outside the gene matches. CDR3 in amino acids: CASSYGQGMYEQYF. The CDR3 DNA reads as TGTGCCAGCAGCTATGGACAGGGGATGTACGAGCAGTACTTC.

This sequence joins TRBV28 and TRBJ1-1; D ambiguous. Germline CDR1 and CDR2: MDHEN and SYDVKM. The CDR3 covers 12 residues. V gave up 1 base and J gave up 7 bases, with 7 bases separating them. The DNA of the CDR3 is TGTGCCAGCAGTTTATTGCGCTTTGAAGCTTTCTTT. It codes for CASSLLRFEAFF.

This rearrangement joins TRBV5-6 to TRBJ2-2, with TRBD1 as a possible D gene (6 bases). The CDR3 is 14 amino acids. CDR1 is SGHDT, CDR2 YYEEEE, per germline. V was cut by 4 bases and J by 5 bases, with 12 bases left in between. The CDR3 sequence is CASSATGTTGELFF. The DNA of the CDR3 is TGTGCCAGCAGCGCTACCGGGACAACCGGGGAGCTGTTTTTT.

The chain joins TRBV7-2 to TRBJ1-5; TRBD1 is a possible D gene (6 bases). Trimming cost V 4 bases and J 0 bases, with 10 bases left between them. The CDR3 length is 15 residues. Germline V CDR1 and CDR2: SGHTA, FQGNSA. The CDR3 DNA is TGTGCCAGCAGCTCACAGGGATATAGCAATCAGCCCCAGCATTTT. Its translation: CASSSQGYSNQPQHF.

The rearrangement joins TRBV6-5 to TRBJ1-5; a weak D match, TRBD1 (6 bases). Germline assignment: CDR1 MNHEY and CDR2 SVGAGI. The CDR3 covers 15 residues. Trimming removed 4 bases from V and 3 bases from J, with 13 bases in between. The CDR3 region has the DNA TGTGCCAGCAGTTTCGGAAGGGGGATCAATCAGCCCCAGCATTTT. Translation: CASSFGRGINQPQHF.

V and J are TRBV10-3 and TRBJ2-2, with TRBD1 identical over 10 bases. In germline, CDR1 is ENHRY, CDR2 SYGVKD. Losses at the gene ends were 5 bases for V and 6 bases for J; bases not matched to a gene: 15. The CDR3 is 18 residues long. The CDR3 DNA reads as TGTGCCATCAGTCCTACTGACAGGGGGCGCGGGTACCCCGGGGAGCTGTTTTTT. It specifies CAISPTDRGRGYPGELFF.

CDR3 bases: TGTGCCACCAGCAGTACCGGGACAGGGGGCTATGGCTACACCTTC. This codes for CATSSTGTGGYGYTF. The J gene is TRBJ1-2, the V gene TRBV15; 11 nucleotides match TRBD1. Germline V lookup: CDR1 LNHNV, CDR2 YYDKDF (reference sequence). Trimming cost V 3 bases and J 4 bases; bases outside gene matches: 4. CDR3 size: 15 residues.

The chain has TRBV12-2 and TRBJ1-2; the table's D call of TRBD1 was not tested on the DNA. TRBV12-2 is tagged as a pseudogene. The CDR3 sequence is 14 residues long. CDR3 bases: TGTGCAAGTCTTTTCCGGGACAGGGTTTATGGCTACACCTTC. This gives the protein CASLFRDRVYGYTF.

This chain connects TRBV5-6 to TRBJ1-5, with 9 bases that match TRBD1. V trimming: 2 bases; J trimming: 6 bases; junction bases outside the gene matches: 3. The germline V gene encodes CDR1 SGHDT and CDR2 YYEEEE. CDR3 length: 14 residues. This CDR3 reads CASSFTGGGQPQHF. The CDR3, as DNA: TGTGCCAGCAGCTTTACAGGGGGCGGTCAGCCCCAGCATTTT.

This clone was recorded a few times. CDR3 coding DNA: TGTGCCAGCAGTCTTCAAGCGGGGGGGGGCTCAGATACGCAGTATTTT. Translated, it gives CASSLQAGGGSDTQYF. The rearrangement uses TRBV6-6 and TRBJ2-3; the match to TRBD2 covers 10 bases. The trim removed 5 bases at V and 4 bases at J, leaving 9 bases unmatched. Germline CDR1 reads MNHNY; CDR2 reads SVGAGI (reference sequence). The CDR3 covers 16 residues.

The V call is TRBV10-3, the J call TRBJ2-5; 15 bases are a match to TRBD2. The length of the CDR3 is 18 residues. Germline lookup yields CDR1 ENHRY and CDR2 SYGVKD. Trimming cost V 6 bases and J 1 base; bases outside gene matches: 9. CDR3 sequence (DNA): TGTGCCATCAGCCGTCCCGGGACTAGCGGGGGGTTCCAAGAGACCCAGTACTTC. Its translation: CAISRPGTSGGFQETQYF.

The rearrangement joins TRBV19 to TRBJ1-4; 10 bases align to TRBD1. The V gene end was trimmed by 1 base and the J gene end by 7 bases; junction bases not matched to a gene: 6. The CDR3 sequence is 16 residues long. Germline V gene data show CDR1 as LNHDA and CDR2 as SQIVND (reference sequence). The CDR3 sequence is CASSIGPTGGSEKLFF. In DNA form, the CDR3 reads TGTGCCAGTAGTATAGGACCGACAGGGGGCTCTGAAAAACTGTTTTTT.

The rearrangement links TRBV2 to TRBJ2-7; D not certain. This CDR3 contains 12 residues. Germline V gene data show CDR1 as SNHLY and CDR2 as FYNNEI. The V end was cut by 6 bases, the J end by 3 bases, with 9 bases between. Here the CDR3 reads CASRNLNYEQYF. The CDR3 DNA reads as TGTGCCAGCAGAAATTTAAACTACGAGCAGTACTTC.

This clone appeared once. V gene TRBV6-1 combines with J gene TRBJ1-1, with D uncertain. The CDR3 spans 15 residues. Trimming left V 1 base short and J 0 bases short, with 9 bases between. The germline V gene encodes CDR1 MNHNS and CDR2 SASEGT. Here the CDR3 reads CASSEVHHMNTEAFF. CDR3 sequence (DNA): TGTGCCAGCAGTGAAGTTCACCACATGAACACTGAAGCTTTCTTT.

This clone was seen once. The chain joins TRBV5-1 to TRBJ2-7; TRBD1 matches 10 bases. Germline loops: CDR1 SGHRS, CDR2 YFSETQ. This CDR3 spans 15 amino acids. V trimming: 5 bases; J trimming: 2 bases; junction bases outside the gene matches: 7. CDR3 nucleotide sequence: TGCGCCAGCAGTGACGCCGGGACAGGGGCCTACGAGCAGTACTTC. It is translated as CASSDAGTGAYEQYF. Complete variable domain (other parts from reference TRBV5-1 and TRBJ2-7): KAGVTQTPRYLIKTRGQQVTLSCSPISGHRSVSWYQQTPGQGLQFLFEYFSETQRNKGNFPGRFSGRQFSNSRSEMNVSTLELGDSALYLCASSDAGTGAYEQYFGPGTRLTVT.

The chain joins TRBV9 to TRBJ2-7; D perhaps matches TRBD2 (6 bases). Per germline, CDR1 SGDLS and CDR2 YYNGEE. The CDR3 extends over 14 amino acids. Trimming left V 0 bases short and J 4 bases short, with 11 bases between. CDR3 sequence (DNA): TGTGCCAGCAGCGTAGCCGGGGCGGGGTACGAGCAGTACTTC. Translation gives CASSVAGAGYEQYF.

CDR3 sequence (DNA): TGTGCCAGCAGCGTAGGGCCTAGCGGGGGGGACAATGAGCAGTTCTTC. It specifies CASSVGPSGGDNEQFF. The V and J genes are TRBV9 and TRBJ2-1, with TRBD2 matching over 12 bases. The CDR3 length is 16 residues. Germline V lookup: CDR1 SGDLS, CDR2 YYNGEE. The junction had 3 bases not matched to a gene; V was cut back by 0 bases and J by 5 bases. Full variable domain (remainder filled in from reference TRBV9 and TRBJ2-1): DSGVTQTPKHLITATGQRVTLRCSPRSGDLSVYWYQQSLDQGLQFLIQYYNGEERAKGNILERFSAQQFPDLHSELNLSSLELGDSALYFCASSVGPSGGDNEQFFGPGTRLTVL.

V is TRBV7-2 and J is TRBJ2-3, with D unresolved. The V end was cut by 5 bases, the J end by 1 base, with 7 bases between. The germline V gene has CDR1 SGHTA and CDR2 FQGNSA. CDR3 length: 13 residues. The chain's CDR3 is CASSPTGTDTQYF. The CDR3 DNA sequence: TGTGCCAGCAGCCCAACGGGCACAGATACGCAGTATTTT.

V usage is TRBV4-2 and J usage is TRBJ1-1; 7 nucleotides match TRBD1. Trimming removed 4 bases from V and 7 bases from J; junction bases left unmatched: 9. The CDR3 totals 14 residues. Germline assignment: CDR1 LGHNA and CDR2 YNFKEQ. CDR3 sequence reads: CASSLTGTAHEAFF. The CDR3 nucleotides read TGTGCCAGCAGCCTCACCGGGACAGCGCATGAAGCTTTCTTT.

The chain has TRBV18 and TRBJ1-5; unclear D gene. The V and J ends lost 2 bases and 5 bases respectively, with 7 bases between them. This CDR3 is built from 13 residues. The germline CDR1 and CDR2 sequences are KGHSH and LQKENI. The CDR3 DNA is TGTGCCAGCTCACCATGGGAGGATCAGCCCCAGCATTTT. Translation: CASSPWEDQPQHF.

This chain joins TRBV19 and TRBJ1-5; 10 nucleotides match TRBD1. Germline-derived CDR1 and CDR2 are LNHDA and SQIVND (reference sequence). The CDR3 is made up of 16 amino acids. J lost 7 bases, V lost 4 bases, and 10 bases had no gene match. The CDR3 loop reads CASSTPPGQGIQPQHF. DNA for the CDR3: TGTGCCAGTAGTACTCCTCCGGGACAGGGGATCCAGCCCCAGCATTTT.

The rearrangement joins TRBV5-8 to TRBJ1-2, with a tentative D call TRBD1 (5 bases). V lost 6 bases, J lost 6 bases, and 12 bases lay in between. This CDR3 is built from 12 residues. The germline V gene encodes CDR1 SGHTS and CDR2 YDEGEE. The CDR3 DNA is TGTGCCAGCAAGGCCCGGGGGGATGGCTACACCTTC. It yields the protein CASKARGDGYTF.

V is TRBV9 and J is TRBJ2-3; TRBD2 aligns across 8 bases. Trimming removed 0 bases from V and 3 bases from J; junction bases left unmatched: 21. The CDR3 has 21 residues. The germline CDR1 and CDR2 sequences are SGDLS and YYNGEE. As DNA, the CDR3 is TGTGCCAGCAGCGTAGAACCCCGATTCGGGGGGGCGCGTTGGGGGACAGATACGCAGTATTTT. Translating gives CASSVEPRFGGARWGTDTQYF.

V is TRBV10-3 and J is TRBJ1-4, with D perhaps matching TRBD1 (6 bases). This CDR3 is 14 amino acids long. Trimming pared 10 bases from V and 3 bases from J, leaving 15 bases between. CDR1 is ENHRY and CDR2 is SYGVKD in the germline V gene. The chain's CDR3 is CASGATGPNEKLFF. The CDR3 DNA sequence: TGTGCCAGCGGCGCCACAGGGCCTAATGAAAAACTGTTTTTT.

The DNA for the CDR3 is TGTGCCATCAGTGACAGCTCCTACGAGCAGTACTTC. Protein product: CAISDSSYEQYF. The chain combines TRBV10-3 with TRBJ2-7; D remains ambiguous. The CDR3 contains 12 residues. V lost 3 bases and J 0 bases, leaving 3 bases between the germline ends. Per the germline V gene, CDR1 is ENHRY and CDR2 is SYGVKD.

The J gene is TRBJ1-2, the V gene TRBV12-5; TRBD1 matches 9 bases. The CDR3 totals 16 residues. Looked up from germline, CDR1 is LGHNT and CDR2 is FRNRAP. V lost 1 base and J lost 6; bases outside the gene matches: 9. The CDR3 reads CASGLGIQGARDGYTF. The CDR3 DNA reads as TGTGCTAGTGGTTTGGGTATACAGGGGGCAAGGGATGGCTACACCTTC. Based on the CDR3 plus reference TRBV12-5 and TRBJ1-2, the full variable domain is DARVTQTPRHKVTEMGQEVTMRCQPILGHNTVFWYRQTMMQGLELLAYFRNRAPLDDSGMPKDRFSAEMPDATLATLKIQPSEPRDSAVYFCASGLGIQGARDGYTFGSGTRLTVV.

The J gene is TRBJ2-3, the V gene TRBV6-1, with 9 bases matching TRBD2. Germline CDR1 and CDR2: MNHNS and SASEGT. The CDR3 is 14 residues long. J gave up 2 bases and V 3 bases, and 0 bases lay outside the gene matches. The CDR3 sequence is CASSEGLATDTQYF. For the CDR3, the DNA is TGTGCCAGCAGTGAGGGACTAGCCACAGATACGCAGTATTTT.